The 4 T cell receptor beta chains listed next were all sequenced from one sample in a study of T cell changes during pregnancy in multiple sclerosis. Sequenced by immunoSEQ multiplex PCR; TCRdb stores in-frame clones only, minus some. The repertoire includes approximately 37,000 clones, 92% of them detected once, and 0.75% to 0.85% sits in the top ten. The source material was CD4+ T cells from peripheral blood mononuclear cells, sampled before pregnancy. Receptors originate from a female donor with multiple sclerosis, enrolled in a pregnancy study.

This clone was counted a single time. This CDR3 is CASSFSGITDTQYF. For the CDR3, the DNA is TGTGCCAGCAGCTTTAGCGGAATAACAGATACGCAGTATTTT. V and J are TRBV7-9 and TRBJ2-3; D possibly corresponds to TRBD2 (6 bases). The CDR3 has 14 residues. Germline assignment: CDR1 SEHNR and CDR2 FQNEAQ (reference sequence). Trimming stripped 3 bases from V and 3 bases from J, with 10 bases between.

The V and J genes are TRBV5-1 and TRBJ2-3, with D possibly matching TRBD2 (6 bases). CDR1 and CDR2 from the germline V gene are SGHRS and YFSETQ. The CDR3 extends over 15 amino acids. Trimming cost V 4 bases and J 3 bases, with 15 bases left between them. The CDR3 protein is CASSPRGWGTDTQYF. The CDR3 nucleotides read TGCGCCAGCAGCCCACGGGGGTGGGGGACAGATACGCAGTATTTT.

CDR3 in DNA: TGCGCCAGCAGCTTGCAGGGCAGCTCCTACGAGCAGTACTTC. It encodes CASSLQGSSYEQYF. The J gene is TRBJ2-7, the V gene TRBV5-1; perhaps TRBD1 as D (5 bases). Deletions cut 1 base from V and 0 bases from J, with 8 bases between. Germline V CDR1 and CDR2: SGHRS, YFSETQ. The CDR3 totals 14 residues.

This rearrangement joins TRBV7-9 to TRBJ2-5; weak D call: TRBD1 (6 bases). Germline CDR1 reads SEHNR; CDR2 reads FQNEAQ (reference sequence). Deletions cut 5 bases from V and 4 bases from J, with 20 bases between. The CDR3 totals 16 residues. CDR3 sequence (DNA): TGTGCCAGCAGCCCCCACCCCGGGGTAGGGGGAGAGACCCAGTACTTC. Translated, it gives CASSPHPGVGGETQYF.